This TCR beta chain came from a study of T cells in Graves' hyperthyroidism and ophthalmopathy. Germline CDR1 SEHNR, CDR2 FQNEAQ (reference sequence). Trimming cost V 5 bases and J 1 base, with 12 bases left between them. CDR3 size: 14 residues. By sample share, this clonotype is medium-sized. What was amplified from RNA transcripts were TCR beta CDR3 regions. A set of HTBI primers served as the primers for a first-round RT-PCR of the TCR CDR3. From the multiplex PCR reads, TCRdb called clonotypes with MiXCR, one entry per CDR3 protein. In the table there are 540,000 or so distinct CDR3 sequences, just over 45% of which are singletons.

The V gene is TRBV7-9, the J gene TRBJ2-7; D is ambiguous. This receptor was obtained from an adult woman with Graves' disease, either hyperthyroidism or ophthalmopathy (not recorded which). Sequenced input: peripheral blood or thyroid tissue (not recorded which). The CDR3 here is CASSPPSGSYEQYF. The CDR3 coding sequence is TGTGCCAGCAGCCCCCCTTCGGGTTCCTACGAGCAGTACTTC.